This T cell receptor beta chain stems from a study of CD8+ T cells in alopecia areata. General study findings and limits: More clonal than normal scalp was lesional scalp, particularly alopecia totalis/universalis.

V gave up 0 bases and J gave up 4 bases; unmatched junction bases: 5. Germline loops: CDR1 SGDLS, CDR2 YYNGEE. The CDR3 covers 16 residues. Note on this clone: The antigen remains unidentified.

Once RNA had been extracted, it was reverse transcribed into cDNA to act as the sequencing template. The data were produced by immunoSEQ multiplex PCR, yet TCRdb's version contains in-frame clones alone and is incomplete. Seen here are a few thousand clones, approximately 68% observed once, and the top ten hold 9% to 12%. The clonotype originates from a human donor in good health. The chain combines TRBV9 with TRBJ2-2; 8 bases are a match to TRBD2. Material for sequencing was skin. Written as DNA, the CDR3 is TGTGCCAGCAGCGTAGACCCCGGGGGGGCCACCGGGGAGCTGTTTTTT. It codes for CASSVDPGGATGELFF.